Following are 22 T cell receptor beta chains from one sample sequenced in a study of PD-1 blockade in classical Hodgkin lymphoma. Sequencing was performed with immunoSEQ multiplex PCR; in TCRdb, only in-frame clones are kept and a portion is missing. The sample holds around 70,000 clones, 70% to 80% seen once. Exposure to brentuximab vedotin varied, and each patient had relapsed following autologous stem cell transplantation. Source: peripheral blood mononuclear cells (PBMCs), taken before the second cycle of nivolumab. The receptor source for this set is a human donor with classical Hodgkin lymphoma.

This clone occurred a few times. The genes are TRBV19 and TRBJ2-7, with a weak D call TRBD2 (6 bases). Trimming pared 1 base from V and 4 bases from J, leaving 17 bases between. The CDR3 loop spans 16 amino acids. From germline, CDR1 is LNHDA and CDR2 SQIVND (reference sequence). The CDR3 DNA reads as TGTGCCAGTAGTATAGGGGGTAGCGGTGGAGGGTACGAGCAGTACTTC. Amino acid sequence: CASSIGGSGGGYEQYF.

CDR3 sequence (DNA): TGCGCCAGCAGCTTGGTAGCGTCTCTGGAGCTGTTTTTT. As protein: CASSLVASLELFF. The chain joins TRBV5-1 to TRBJ2-2, with D possibly being TRBD2 (5 bases). V was clipped by 0 bases and J by 10 bases, with 10 bases between them. In germline, CDR1 is SGHRS, CDR2 YFSETQ. CDR3 length: 13 amino acids. Combining the CDR3 with reference TRBV5-1 and TRBJ2-2 gives the whole variable domain KAGVTQTPRYLIKTRGQQVTLSCSPISGHRSVSWYQQTPGQGLQFLFEYFSETQRNKGNFPGRFSGRQFSNSRSEMNVSTLELGDSALYLCASSLVASLELFFGEGSRLTVL.

This rearrangement joins TRBV5-1 to TRBJ1-2; 8 bases map to TRBD1. V lost 2 bases and J lost 8; bases outside the gene matches: 5. This CDR3 has 13 amino acids. CDR1 and CDR2 (germline): SGHRS, YFSETQ. As DNA, the CDR3 is TGCGCCAGCAGCTTTCAGGGGGCGTTGGGCTACACCTTC. Residues: CASSFQGALGYTF.

This clone appeared once. The chain carries TRBV5-4 and TRBJ1-2; maybe TRBD1 (6 bases). The CDR3 is made up of 11 amino acids. Trimming took 4 bases from V and 7 from J, leaving 8 bases between them. Germline V lookup: CDR1 SGHNT, CDR2 YYREEE (reference sequence). The CDR3: CASSNRVGYTF. DNA of the CDR3: TGTGCCAGCAGCAACAGGGTTGGCTACACCTTC. The whole variable domain, filled in from reference TRBV5-4 and TRBJ1-2, reads ETGVTQSPTHLIKTRGQQVTLRCSSQSGHNTVSWYQQALGQGPQFIFQYYREEENGRGNFPPRFSGLQFPNYSSELNVNALELDDSALYLCASSNRVGYTFGSGTRLTVV.

The rearrangement uses TRBV7-8 and TRBJ1-3; a possible D gene is TRBD1 (6 bases). Germline CDR1 reads SGHVS; CDR2 reads FQNEAQ. The CDR3 consists of 17 residues. V was shortened by 0 bases and J by 2 bases, with 14 bases between the two germline ends. CDR3 amino acids: CASSLASGAGAGNTIYF. The CDR3, as DNA: TGTGCCAGCAGCTTAGCGTCTGGGGCAGGGGCTGGAAACACCATATATTTT.

This chain connects TRBV28 to TRBJ2-3, with TRBD1 as a possible D gene (5 bases). Germline V gene lookup returns CDR1 MDHEN and CDR2 SYDVKM. The V gene lost 8 bases and the J gene lost 4 bases, with 16 bases spanning the gap. The CDR3 is made up of 14 amino acids. The CDR3 DNA follows: TGTGCCAGCGAAGACAGTCCAGGGCCAGATACGCAGTATTTT. Amino acid sequence: CASEDSPGPDTQYF.

The genes are TRBV7-8 and TRBJ2-7; D gene unclear. The CDR3 has 11 amino acids. V was trimmed by 1 base and J by 6 bases, leaving 4 bases between them. In germline, CDR1 is SGHVS, CDR2 FQNEAQ. The CDR3 nucleotides are TGTGCCAGCAGCTTAGTCGTCGAGCAGTACTTC. This encodes CASSLVVEQYF.

The J gene is TRBJ2-7, the V gene TRBV5-5; TRBD1 aligns across 8 bases. CDR1 and CDR2 (germline): SGHKS, YYEKEE (reference sequence). The CDR3 totals 14 residues. With 4 bases clipped from V and 5 bases from J, the junction kept 8 bases outside the gene matches. CDR3 sequence (DNA): TGTGCCAGCAGCCGTACGACAGGGGCTCACGAGCAGTACTTC. Its translation is CASSRTTGAHEQYF. Based on the CDR3 plus reference TRBV5-5 and TRBJ2-7, the full variable domain is DAGVTQSPTHLIKTRGQQVTLRCSPISGHKSVSWYQQVLGQGPQFIFQYYEKEERGRGNFPDRFSARQFPNYSSELNVNALLLGDSALYLCASSRTTGAHEQYFGPGTRLTVT.

Of note for this clone: The identical CDR3 is also encoded by other nucleotide sequences in the sample. This chain links TRBV7-9 with TRBJ1-2; 9 nucleotides align to TRBD1. This CDR3 is 13 amino acids long. Germline V gene lookup returns CDR1 SEHNR and CDR2 FQNEAQ (reference sequence). V gave up 3 bases and J gave up 7 bases; unmatched junction bases: 3. The CDR3 DNA reads as TGTGCCAGCAGCTTCGGGACAGGGTTTGGCTACACCTTC. Encoded protein: CASSFGTGFGYTF.

There are a few counts of this clone. The chain links TRBV5-1 to TRBJ2-2, with TRBD1 matching 7 bases. The CDR3 is 15 residues long. Germline CDR1 SGHRS, CDR2 YFSETQ. V shed 4 bases and J 0 bases; nucleotides not matched to a gene: 3. The CDR3 coding sequence is TGCGCCAGCAGCCCGGGACAGCCGAACACCGGGGAGCTGTTTTTT. It is translated as CASSPGQPNTGELFF.

This clone was counted only a few times. J is TRBJ1-4 and V is TRBV5-1; 9 bases line up with TRBD1. Germline V gene sequence: CDR1 SGHRS, CDR2 YFSETQ. Germline trimming cut 4 bases from V and 5 bases from J; bases unmatched to any gene: 3. The CDR3 has 14 amino acids. CDR3 residues: CASSLGTGNEKLFF. CDR3 DNA: TGCGCCAGCAGCCTCGGGACAGGGAATGAAAAACTGTTTTTT.

This clone was observed once. The V call is TRBV27, the J call TRBJ1-1; D perhaps matches TRBD1 (5 bases). Germline CDR1 and CDR2: MNHEY and SMNVEV (reference sequence). Trimming took off 9 bases at V and 6 bases at J, with 17 bases between the two ends. This CDR3 has 13 residues. The CDR3 spells CASRRWGEAEAFF. The CDR3 DNA reads TGTGCCAGTCGAAGATGGGGGGAGGCTGAAGCTTTCTTT.

This chain connects TRBV19 to TRBJ1-5, with 11 positions matching TRBD1. This CDR3 is built from 15 residues. Germline V gives CDR1 LNHDA, CDR2 SQIVND (reference sequence). The CDR3 reads CASSPGQGVNQPQHF. DNA for the CDR3: TGTGCTTCTTCCCCGGGACAGGGGGTTAATCAGCCCCAGCATTTT. Using reference TRBV19 and TRBJ1-5 for the parts outside the CDR3, the full variable domain is DGGITQSPKYLFRKEGQNVTLSCEQNLNHDAMYWYRQDPGQGLRLIYYSQIVNDFQKGDIAEGYSVSREKKESFPLTVTSAQKNPTAFYLCASSPGQGVNQPQHFGDGTRLSIL.

This clone was seen a handful of times. The rearrangement links TRBV7-2 to TRBJ2-7; no clear D gene. V was shortened by 5 bases and J by 7 bases, with 21 bases between the two germline ends. CDR1 is SGHTA and CDR2 is FQGNSA in the germline V gene. The length of the CDR3 is 15 residues. CDR3 residues: CASSLPGALLMEQYF. The CDR3 nucleotides are TGTGCCAGCAGCCTCCCGGGCGCACTCCTTATGGAGCAGTACTTC.

The chain recombines TRBV7-9 with TRBJ1-2; the D is unclear. The CDR3 is made up of 14 amino acids. V dropped 2 bases and J dropped 6 bases, with 13 bases sitting between them. Germline CDR1 and CDR2: SEHNR and FQNEAQ (reference sequence). The CDR3 DNA sequence: TGTGCCAGCAGCTTAAGTAGGATAGCGGATGGCTACACCTTC. It is translated as CASSLSRIADGYTF.

The chain has TRBV11-1 and TRBJ2-7; 9 bases fit TRBD1. The germline gives CDR1 SGHAT, CDR2 FQDESV (reference sequence). The CDR3 is 14 residues long. The V and J ends lost 7 bases and 5 bases, in that order; junction bases with no gene match: 9. Here the CDR3 DNA reads TGTGCCAGCACCCGGACAGGGGAGCGCGACGAGCAGTACTTC. Its protein product is CASTRTGERDEQYF.

J is TRBJ2-1 and V is TRBV7-2; 12 nucleotides match TRBD1. Germline V gives CDR1 SGHTA, CDR2 FQGNSA. J was trimmed by 9 bases and V by 5 bases; bases with no gene match: 8. The CDR3 has 15 amino acids. The CDR3 region has the DNA TGTGCCAGCAGCCGCGGGACAGGGGGCCAGGTTGAGCAGTTCTTC. Amino acid sequence: CASSRGTGGQVEQFF.

The chain has TRBV28 and TRBJ1-3, with 8 bases matching TRBD1. CDR1 and CDR2 (germline): MDHEN, SYDVKM. The CDR3 has 15 amino acids. V gave up 6 bases and J gave up 4 bases; unmatched junction bases: 8. The CDR3 DNA is TGTGCCAGCAGAACCGGGACAGGATTAGGAAACACCATATATTTT. Translating gives CASRTGTGLGNTIYF.

The chain joins TRBV4-1 to TRBJ1-5, with TRBD1 as a possible D gene (6 bases). CDR1 is MGHRA, CDR2 YSYEKL, per germline. This CDR3 has 15 amino acids. V lost 1 base to trimming and J lost 5 bases, with 12 bases between them. Written as DNA, the CDR3 is TGCGCCAGCAGCCAAGGGGGGGGCCCCTATCAGCCCCAGCATTTT. This codes for CASSQGGGPYQPQHF.

This chain links TRBV11-1 with TRBJ2-3; D unresolved. The germline V and J ends were trimmed by 4 bases and 2 bases, with 10 bases remaining between them. Germline V gene sequence: CDR1 SGHAT, CDR2 FQDESV (reference sequence). The CDR3 extends over 14 amino acids. Written as DNA, the CDR3 is TGTGCCAGCAGCTCCCCGACTCACACAGATACGCAGTATTTT. Encoded protein: CASSSPTHTDTQYF. Drawing the rest from reference TRBV11-1 and TRBJ2-3, the complete variable domain is EAEVAQSPRYKITEKSQAVAFWCDPISGHATLYWYRQILGQGPELLVQFQDESVVDDSQLPKDRFSAERLKGVDSTLKIQPAELGDSAMYLCASSSPTHTDTQYFGPGTRLTVL.

The V call is TRBV15, the J call TRBJ2-1; D is undetermined. CDR3 length: 13 residues. The germline gives CDR1 LNHNV, CDR2 YYDKDF (reference sequence). Trimming took off 3 bases at V and 7 bases at J, with 10 bases between the two ends. CDR3 residues: CATSRARGNEQFF. CDR3 nucleotide sequence: TGTGCCACCAGCAGGGCCAGAGGAAATGAGCAGTTCTTC.

A few counts support this clone. The chain links TRBV7-8 to TRBJ2-2; 7 bases are a match to TRBD2. J lost 4 bases, V lost 0 bases, and 2 bases had no gene match. The CDR3 consists of 15 residues. Germline loops: CDR1 SGHVS, CDR2 FQNEAQ. The CDR3 sequence is CASSLATSVTGELFF. CDR3 coding DNA: TGTGCCAGCAGCTTAGCAACTAGCGTCACCGGGGAGCTGTTTTTT.